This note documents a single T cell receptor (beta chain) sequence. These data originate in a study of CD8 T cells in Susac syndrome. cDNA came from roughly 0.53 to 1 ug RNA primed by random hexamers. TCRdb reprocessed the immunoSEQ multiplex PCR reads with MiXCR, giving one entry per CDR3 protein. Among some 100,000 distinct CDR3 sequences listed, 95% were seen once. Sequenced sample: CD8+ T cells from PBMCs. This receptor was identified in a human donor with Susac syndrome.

The CDR3 DNA reads as TGCGCCAGCAGCTTGACGACAGGGTGGGACGAGCAGTACTTC. Protein sequence: CASSLTTGWDEQYF. The rearrangement links TRBV5-1 to TRBJ2-7; TRBD1 matches 7 bases. V was clipped by 1 base and J by 5 bases; unmatched bases: 6. The CDR3 totals 14 residues. The germline CDR1 and CDR2 sequences are SGHRS and YFSETQ.